This passage covers 3 T cell receptor beta chains from one sample sequenced in a study of T cells in women clearing cervical HPV infection. Produced via immunoSEQ multiplex PCR; TCRdb's table is partial and in-frame only. The sample table includes around 37,000 clones. Sequencing was performed on blood buffy coat. These receptors were collected from a woman aged 18 to 75 with a cervical HPV16 infection that either progressed to CIN3+ or cleared (not recorded which).

Of note for this clone: The read gets to within 3 residues of the CDR3 end, and the germline J gene fills in the rest. The chain employs TRBV18 and TRBJ2-1; 8 nucleotides line up with TRBD2. V was pared by 1 base and J by 5 bases, with 10 bases of the junction left unmatched. Germline V gene data show CDR1 as KGHSH and CDR2 as LQKENI. There are 17 residues in the CDR3. CDR3 bases read: TGTGCCAGCTCACCACAAGGAGCGGGGGTTAATAACAATGAG. It is translated as CASSPQGAGVNNNE. The full CDR3 is CASSPQGAGVNNNEQFF.

A remark on this clone: The read terminates 3 residues before the CDR3 end, so the remaining end is supplied by the germline J gene. The chain carries TRBV19 and TRBJ2-3, with 7 bases matching TRBD1. The V gene's germline CDR1 is LNHDA and CDR2 SQIVND (reference sequence). V trimming: 7 bases; J trimming: 1 base; junction bases outside the gene matches: 8. The CDR3 is 15 amino acids. The CDR3 DNA, read in part, is TGTGCCAGTAACACACAGGGGCTGGGCACAGATACG. Translation: CASNTQGLGTDT. The CDR3, in full, reads CASNTQGLGTDTQYF.

With regard to this clone: The read stops 3 residues short of the end of the CDR3; the missing end is completed from the germline J gene. The V call is TRBV7-9, the J call TRBJ2-2; possibly TRBD1 for D (5 bases). The CDR3 is 15 residues long. The V gene's germline CDR1 is SEHNR and CDR2 FQNEAQ (reference sequence). The CDR3 loop reads CASSLLGPDNEKLFF. Incomplete CDR3 DNA: TGTGCCAGCAGCTTGTTGGGGCCTGATAATGAAAAG.